This TCR beta chain appears in the sequencing data of a study of blood T cell repertoires in COVID-19. Germline CDR1 is LGHNA and CDR2 is YSLEER. The V segment lost 1 base and the J segment 2 bases; nucleotides outside the gene matches: 3. There are 17 residues in the CDR3. Method: immunoSEQ multiplex PCR; TCRdb's copy keeps in-frame clones and lacks some. The sample comprises roughly 200,000 clones, less than 90% of which are singletons, and under 4% rests with the top ten. Input material: PBMCs or T cells enriched from blood (not recorded which). The TCR sequence derives from a woman aged 25 to 39 who had been exposed to COVID-19. This rearrangement joins TRBV4-3 to TRBJ2-5; 14 bases align to TRBD2. CDR3 in amino acids: CASSQGTSGGPQETQYF. CDR3 coding DNA: TGCGCCAGCAGCCAAGGGACTAGCGGGGGGCCACAAGAGACCCAGTACTTC.